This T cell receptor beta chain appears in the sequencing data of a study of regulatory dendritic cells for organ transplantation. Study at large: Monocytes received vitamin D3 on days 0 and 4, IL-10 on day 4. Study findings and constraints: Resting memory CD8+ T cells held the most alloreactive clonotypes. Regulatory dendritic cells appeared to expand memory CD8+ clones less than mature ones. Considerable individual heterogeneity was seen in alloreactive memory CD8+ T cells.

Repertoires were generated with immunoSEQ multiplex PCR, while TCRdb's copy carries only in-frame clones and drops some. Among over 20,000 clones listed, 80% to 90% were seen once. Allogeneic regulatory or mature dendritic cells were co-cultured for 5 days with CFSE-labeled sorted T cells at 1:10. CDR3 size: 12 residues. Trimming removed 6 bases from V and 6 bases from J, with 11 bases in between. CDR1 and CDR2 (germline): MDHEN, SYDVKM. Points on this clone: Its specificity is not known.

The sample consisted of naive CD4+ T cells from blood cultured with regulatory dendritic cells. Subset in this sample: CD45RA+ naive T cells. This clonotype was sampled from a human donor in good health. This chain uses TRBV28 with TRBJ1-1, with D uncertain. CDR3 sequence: CASRVTPPEAFF. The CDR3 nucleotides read TGTGCCAGCAGGGTCACCCCCCCTGAAGCTTTCTTT.